This T cell receptor (beta chain) was observed in a study of T cells in Graves' hyperthyroidism and ophthalmopathy (dated by TCRdb to the late 2010s). Regarding the complete study: Peripheral blood samples were taken at initial diagnosis, before any treatment was given. After sampling, hyperthyroidism patients received methimazole starting at 30 mg daily, and ophthalmopathy patients received high-dose intravenous methylprednisolone. The roughly 94 discovery patients were randomly divided into training and test sets at a 7:3 ratio. In several Graves' hyperthyroidism patients, the study also compared T-cell repertoires from thyroid tissue with T-cell repertoires from blood. Prospective prediction of ophthalmopathy was tested in an independent validation cohort of about 19 hyperthyroidism patients and approximately 17 patients who later progressed to ophthalmopathy. TCR V-J signatures able to tell the groups apart were searched for in a discovery cohort of some 97 patients, of whom under 45 had Graves' ophthalmopathy and around 57 had stable Graves' hyperthyroidism. The paper describes TCR Vbeta CDR3 sequencing of about 140 peripheral blood samples, made up of under 50 ophthalmopathy patients, over 70 hyperthyroidism patients and approximately 17 progressor patients.

Concerning this clonotype: Its antigen target is currently unknown. Within one base of it there is no much larger clone, and no base qualities were kept.

Stable Graves' hyperthyroidism was defined as no progression to ophthalmopathy during 18 months of follow-up. Hyperthyroidism patients were newly diagnosed, had a disease duration of under 2 months, and were aged 18 to 65 years. The study excluded patients with uncontrolled infections, other autoimmune diseases, pregnancy or lactation. Diagnoses relied on clinical symptoms, serum thyroxine and TRAb, thyroid ultrasound and orbital computed tomography. PBMCs were isolated from more than 9 ml of fresh peripheral blood by Ficoll-Paque density gradient centrifugation. Trizol reagent was used to extract total RNA, and RNA quality was then checked on an Agilent 2100 Bioanalyzer. General study outcomes and caveats: During validation, the model predicted progression to ophthalmopathy a median of approximately 7 months ahead of onset, with around 65% sensitivity and almost 75% specificity. Sample size was not statistically predetermined, and blinding of investigators to group allocation was not performed. A 13 V-J signature model separated ophthalmopathy from stable hyperthyroidism, with over 85% sensitivity and 81.08% specificity in cross-validation and 80%/75% in testing. Most expanded thyroid clonotypes (frequency above 0.001) were also detected in blood, a finding suggesting that blood repertoires may reflect thyroid immune responses.

Amplification of TCR beta CDR3 regions was carried out from RNA transcripts. The TCR CDR3 was subjected to a first round of RT-PCR using the HTBI primer set and the Qiagen OneStep RT-PCR kit. The libraries were constructed in a second round of multiplex PCR and then size-selected and purified. Paired-end sequencing of the libraries was performed with 100 bp reads on an Illumina HiSeq2000. The authors' analysis ran thus. Raw data were processed with SOAPnuke, discarding reads with adapters, uncalled bases, mean Phred below 15, or no exact constant-primer or identifier match. COPE v1.2.5 was used to merge the high-quality paired reads, and each unique nucleotide sequence was defined as a clonotype. Clonotypes were aligned to IMGT TRBV, TRBD and TRBJ reference segments using MiTCR v1.1. The analysis was restricted to V-J combinations with a frequency above 0.0001, which together covered 98% to 99.2% of the repertoires. The TCS score was defined as F50 (clonal expansion) divided by E x V (chaos), with BLOSUM62-based TCRdist calculated between CDR3 peptides within each V-J. Welch's t-statistics and random forest reduced fewer than 550 V-J features to 13, which were used in a naive Bayes classifier (R e1071). The public reads were quality trimmed at Q25 with fastp and then assembled into clones with MiXCR by TCRdb, keeping productive beta chains. Duplicate CDR3 protein sequences are folded into a single record with the most common DNA and genes. The V and J calls shown here were made by TCRdb, not taken from the authors' results. The sample has roughly 300,000 distinct CDR3 sequences on record, 15% to 20% of them singletons. Roughly 49% of the sample goes to the ten largest clones.

The CDR3 spans 15 residues, from the cysteine through the phenylalanine. This entry keeps only the CDR3 DNA: 45 bases, framed from base 1. The germline V gene (reference sequence) gives CDR1 as SGHNT and CDR2 as YYREEE. V is pruned by 4 bases and J by 3 bases, leaving 6 bases of the junction without a gene match. This TCR was sampled from a woman aged 45 to 65 with Graves' hyperthyroidism. The chain couples TRBV5-4 to TRBJ2-2, with TRBD2 matching 7 junction bases. Input material: blood. The nucleotides read TGTGCCAGCAGCCTGGGGGAGGGTTACACCGGGGAGCTGTTTTTT. Translation gives CASSLGEGYTGELFF.